The rows below give T cell receptor beta chains drawn from one sample of a study of radiotherapy plus CTLA-4 blockade in lung cancer. TCRdb keeps only in-frame clones here, not all; method: immunoSEQ multiplex PCR. This sample has roughly 90,000 clones; 70% to 90% occur once, and the top ten carry more than 4.5%. Sample: peripheral blood, taken from a patient treated with radiotherapy plus ipilimumab. The receptors come from a human donor with non-small cell lung cancer that progressed on radiotherapy plus ipilimumab. The CDR3 runs from the conserved cysteine through the conserved F or W. The order of the fields is J gene, CDR3 length, clone size, V gene, CDR3 protein. The size field is filled for only some rows; it gives once, few, many or a size class.

j_call: TRBJ1-4; cdr3_length: 11; clone_size: .; v_call: TRBV20-1; cdr3_aa: CSVDLGEKLFF
j_call: TRBJ2-1; cdr3_length: 16; clone_size: once; v_call: TRBV19; cdr3_aa: CASSILTGRTYNEQFF
j_call: TRBJ1-1; cdr3_length: 14; clone_size: .; v_call: TRBV11-2; cdr3_aa: CASSLDRGVTEAFF
j_call: TRBJ1-4; cdr3_length: 14; clone_size: .; v_call: TRBV19; cdr3_aa: CASSIGQGEKKLFF
j_call: TRBJ1-1; cdr3_length: 13; clone_size: .; v_call: TRBV30; cdr3_aa: CAWREDMNTEAFF
j_call: TRBJ2-7; cdr3_length: 15; clone_size: .; v_call: TRBV2; cdr3_aa: CASSEVGGRAYEQYF
j_call: TRBJ1-1; cdr3_length: 17; clone_size: .; v_call: TRBV5-4; cdr3_aa: CASTSRGGSGPNTEAFF
j_call: TRBJ2-1; cdr3_length: 15; clone_size: once; v_call: TRBV7-9; cdr3_aa: CASSSGQGAFNEQFF
j_call: TRBJ1-1; cdr3_length: 16; clone_size: once; v_call: TRBV13; cdr3_aa: CASSWKRELENTEAFF
j_call: TRBJ2-5; cdr3_length: 16; clone_size: .; v_call: TRBV11-2; cdr3_aa: CASNNGLPSYQETQYF